This T cell receptor (beta chain) was recorded in a study of shared clonotypes between healthy human individuals. The wider study: The cohort had two women and a few men, ages 18 to 49.

Data came from immunoSEQ multiplex PCR; TCRdb stores just in-frame clones and leaves some out. The data show about half a million clones, with roughly 80% seen just once and 12% held by the top ten. This CDR3 is 15 amino acids long. In germline, CDR1 is MDHEN, CDR2 SYDVKM. V lost 3 bases to trimming and J lost 6 bases; unmatched junction nucleotides: 6. The gene calls are TRBV28 and TRBJ2-1, with 9 bases fitting TRBD1. This sequence was found in a woman aged 40 to 50 in good health. Some clones in this sample may be carry-over from other donors' samples. The material sequenced was PBMCs. The CDR3 nucleotides are TGTGCCAGCAGTTTGGGGGACAGGGATGGCAATGAGCAGTTCTTC. It is translated as CASSLGDRDGNEQFF.